The 29 T cell receptor beta chains listed next were all sequenced from one sample in a study of PD-1 blockade in classical Hodgkin lymphoma. Clones were read by immunoSEQ multiplex PCR, and TCRdb kept only the in-frame ones, dropping some. The sample includes 25,000 to 35,000 clones, 75% to 90% seen only once; the top ten take around 2.3%. Time point here: cycle 4 day 1 (C4D1), after less than seven weeks of nivolumab. The patients all showed relapse after autologous stem cell transplantation, while their brentuximab vedotin exposure varied. Researchers used magnetic negative selection to pull out pure CD4+ T cells from thawed PBMCs. Material: CD4+ T cells from blood, obtained before the fourth cycle of nivolumab. These receptors were collected from a human donor with classical Hodgkin lymphoma.

CDR3 residues: CASSVVSGRTEAFF. The CDR3 nucleotides read TGTGCCAGCAGCGTAGTTTCAGGGCGGACTGAAGCTTTCTTT. This chain connects TRBV9 to TRBJ1-1; perhaps TRBD1 as D (5 bases). The V gene's germline CDR1 is SGDLS and CDR2 YYNGEE. The CDR3 runs to 14 residues. The germline V and J ends were trimmed by 0 bases and 5 bases, with 11 bases remaining between them.

The chain has TRBV10-1 and TRBJ2-7; TRBD1 is a possible D gene (6 bases). Germline V lookup: CDR1 WNHNN, CDR2 SYGVQD (reference sequence). The CDR3 runs to 16 residues. V lost 2 bases and J 7 bases, leaving 21 bases between the germline ends. DNA for the CDR3: TGCGCCAGCAGTGAGGTGGGGGCCCAAGGGGCGGTTGAGCAGTACTTC. As protein: CASSEVGAQGAVEQYF.

A few counts support this clone. The rearrangement uses TRBV7-9 and TRBJ1-2; tentatively, D is TRBD1 (6 bases). The CDR3 sequence is 16 residues long. V shed 4 bases and J shed 5 bases, with 20 bases lying between them. The germline gives CDR1 SEHNR, CDR2 FQNEAQ (reference sequence). CDR3 sequence: CASSSYYRAPWYGYTF. The DNA of the CDR3 is TGTGCCAGCAGCTCGTATTACAGGGCTCCTTGGTATGGCTACACCTTC.

The genes are TRBV30 and TRBJ2-7; no firm D call. The CDR3 loop spans 16 amino acids. Germline V gene lookup returns CDR1 GTSNPN and CDR2 SVGIG (reference sequence). V was trimmed by 0 bases and J by 0 bases, leaving 15 bases between them. The CDR3 DNA reads as TGTGCCTGGAGTGTACGGTACTTACCTAGCTCCTACGAGCAGTACTTC. Translation: CAWSVRYLPSSYEQYF.

This clone was picked up one time. The V and J genes are TRBV7-2 and TRBJ1-5; D remains ambiguous. This CDR3 is 17 amino acids long. Germline CDR1 and CDR2: SGHTA and FQGNSA. The germline V and J ends were trimmed by 5 bases and 0 bases, with 17 bases remaining between them. The CDR3 bases are TGTGCCAGCAGCGCCCGACCCGGGTCTAATAGCAATCAGCCCCAGCATTTT. As protein: CASSARPGSNSNQPQHF. The complete variable domain, with remaining parts taken from reference TRBV7-2 and TRBJ1-5, reads GAGVSQSPSNKVTEKGKDVELRCDPISGHTALYWYRQSLGQGLEFLIYFQGNSAPDKSGLPSDRFSAERTGGSVSTLTIQRTQQEDSAVYLCASSARPGSNSNQPQHFGDGTRLSIL.

The chain couples TRBV5-1 to TRBJ2-5; 9 bases agree with TRBD1. This CDR3 region has 15 residues. The V segment lost 3 bases and the J segment 5 bases; nucleotides outside the gene matches: 8. Germline V CDR1 and CDR2: SGHRS, YFSETQ. CDR3 coding DNA: TGCGCCAGCAGCTATAACAGGGGGCTCGGGGAGACCCAGTACTTC. Translated: CASSYNRGLGETQYF.

The rearrangement links TRBV11-2 to TRBJ1-1, with TRBD1 matching 8 bases. Germline V gene sequence: CDR1 SGHAT, CDR2 FQNNGV. Trimming cost V 3 bases and J 2 bases; bases outside gene matches: 2. There are 14 residues in the CDR3. For the CDR3, the DNA is TGTGCCAGCAGCTTGACAGGGGATAACACTGAAGCTTTCTTT. Translation gives CASSLTGDNTEAFF.

The V call is TRBV6-5, the J call TRBJ2-3; no clear D. Germline V gives CDR1 MNHEY, CDR2 SVGAGI. The CDR3 totals 14 residues. Trimming cost V 6 bases and J 0 bases, with 10 bases left between them. The CDR3 here is CASRGSPSTDTQYF. The CDR3, as DNA: TGTGCCAGCAGGGGATCTCCTAGCACAGATACGCAGTATTTT.

The chain employs TRBV14 and TRBJ2-3, with D unclear. This CDR3 spans 15 amino acids. Germline CDR1 reads SGHDN; CDR2 reads FVKESK. Trimming shortened V by 4 bases and J by 2 bases, and 13 bases separated the two germline ends. CDR3 coding DNA: TGTGCCAGCAGCCCCCAGATCGCCTCCACAGATACGCAGTATTTT. It is translated as CASSPQIASTDTQYF.

For this clone: Other DNA sequences in the sample encode the same CDR3. The rearrangement uses TRBV18 and TRBJ1-2; D unresolved. This CDR3 comprises 11 residues. Germline V gives CDR1 KGHSH, CDR2 LQKENI. V lost 3 bases and J lost 13, with 12 bases in between. The CDR3 here is CASSPDNHITF. The CDR3, as DNA: TGTGCCAGCTCACCTGACAACCACATCACCTTC.

The chain combines TRBV11-2 with TRBJ1-1, with TRBD1 matching 7 bases. Per germline, CDR1 SGHAT and CDR2 FQNNGV. The CDR3 length is 15 residues. V dropped 5 bases and J dropped 1; count of bases not matched to a gene: 7. Here the CDR3 DNA reads TGTGCCAGCAGCACCCCCAGGGGGGAGAACACTGAAGCTTTCTTT. Its protein is CASSTPRGENTEAFF.

This chain joins TRBV6-1 and TRBJ2-7; TRBD2 might be the D (7 bases). This CDR3 is built from 15 residues. Trimming left V 8 bases short and J 3 bases short, with 20 bases between. Germline CDR1 and CDR2: MNHNS and SASEGT. The CDR3 loop reads CASRPRRGGDYEQYF. DNA of the CDR3: TGTGCCAGCCGCCCCCGGAGGGGGGGTGACTACGAGCAGTACTTC.

This clone turned up a few times. The chain recombines TRBV6-5 with TRBJ1-1; 8 nucleotides align to TRBD1. V trimming: 2 bases; J trimming: 5 bases; junction bases outside the gene matches: 4. CDR1 and CDR2 (germline): MNHEY, SVGAGI. There are 14 residues in the CDR3. The CDR3 here is CASSYRTGQTEAFF. The CDR3, as DNA: TGTGCCAGCAGTTACCGGACAGGGCAAACTGAAGCTTTCTTT.

The rearrangement uses TRBV5-1 and TRBJ2-5, with 15 bases aligning to TRBD2. CDR1 and CDR2 from the germline V gene are SGHRS and YFSETQ. The CDR3 spans 17 residues. V was pared by 0 bases and J by 2 bases, with 2 bases of the junction left unmatched. The CDR3 protein is CASSLAGLAGGQETQYF. CDR3 sequence (DNA): TGCGCCAGCAGCTTGGCCGGACTAGCGGGAGGGCAAGAGACCCAGTACTTC. The entire variable domain, with the rest obtained from reference TRBV5-1 and TRBJ2-5, is as follows: KAGVTQTPRYLIKTRGQQVTLSCSPISGHRSVSWYQQTPGQGLQFLFEYFSETQRNKGNFPGRFSGRQFSNSRSEMNVSTLELGDSALYLCASSLAGLAGGQETQYFGPGTRLLVL.

CDR3 in amino acids: CASSVGELAGVGETQYF. The DNA for the CDR3 is TGTGCCAGCAGCGTAGGAGAGTTAGCGGGAGTAGGTGAGACCCAGTACTTC. The chain recombines TRBV9 with TRBJ2-5, with 9 bases aligning to TRBD2. The CDR3 consists of 17 residues. The trim removed 0 bases at V and 5 bases at J, leaving 11 bases unmatched. Germline CDR1 reads SGDLS; CDR2 reads YYNGEE.

This chain connects TRBV9 to TRBJ2-3; 9 nucleotides line up with TRBD2. Germline V gene sequence: CDR1 SGDLS, CDR2 YYNGEE. After removal of 1 base from V and 1 base from J, the junction contained 4 bases not matched to a gene. The CDR3 runs to 16 residues. The CDR3 loop is CASSVQAGGGTDTQYF. CDR3 nucleotide sequence: TGTGCCAGCAGCGTACAAGCGGGAGGAGGCACAGATACGCAGTATTTT.

V and J are TRBV15 and TRBJ1-2, with D uncertain. CDR3 length: 15 amino acids. Deletions cut 0 bases from V and 2 bases from J, with 10 bases between. The germline CDR1 and CDR2 sequences are LNHNV and YYDKDF (reference sequence). The CDR3 here is CATSRDYTVNYGYTF. CDR3 DNA: TGTGCCACCAGCAGAGATTATACTGTAAACTATGGCTACACCTTC.

The table lists this clone with a count of one. The chain carries TRBV11-2 and TRBJ1-4, with D perhaps TRBD1 (6 bases). Germline assignment: CDR1 SGHAT and CDR2 FQNNGV. CDR3 length: 16 amino acids. With 6 bases removed from V and 0 bases from J, the gap between germline ends came to 14 bases. CDR3 protein: CASRQGGAATNEKLFF. As DNA, the CDR3 is TGTGCCAGCAGACAAGGGGGGGCAGCAACTAATGAAAAACTGTTTTTT. The variable domain in full, with the rest retrieved from reference TRBV11-2 and TRBJ1-4, is EAGVAQSPRYKIIEKRQSVAFWCNPISGHATLYWYQQILGQGPKLLIQFQNNGVVDDSQLPKDRFSAERLKGVDSTLKIQPAKLEDSAVYLCASRQGGAATNEKLFFGSGTQLSVL.

This rearrangement joins TRBV4-3 to TRBJ1-1, with a possible D match to TRBD1 (5 bases). Germline CDR1 reads LGHNA; CDR2 reads YSLEER. V lost 0 bases and J 5 bases, leaving 10 bases between the germline ends. The CDR3 length is 14 residues. CDR3 protein: CASSQETGDTEAFF. CDR3 nucleotide sequence: TGCGCCAGCAGCCAAGAAACAGGAGATACTGAAGCTTTCTTT.

This sequence joins TRBV5-1 and TRBJ2-3; D may match TRBD1 or TRBD2 (6 bases each). Germline V gene sequence: CDR1 SGHRS, CDR2 YFSETQ. Deletions cut 4 bases from V and 4 bases from J, with 25 bases between. CDR3 length: 18 amino acids. The CDR3 nucleotides read TGCGCCAGCAGCCGGTGGGGGGCGCGGGCCGGGGGCGCAGATACGCAGTATTTT. Translating gives CASSRWGARAGGADTQYF.

In DNA, the CDR3 is TGTGCCAGCAGCTTAAACGGAAACCCCGGGGAGCTGTTTTTT. Translated: CASSLNGNPGELFF. The rearrangement uses TRBV11-3 and TRBJ2-2; D is ambiguous. Germline V CDR1 and CDR2: SGHNT, YENEEA. V lost 2 bases and J lost 6, with 10 bases in between. The CDR3 consists of 14 residues.

V gene TRBV27 combines with J gene TRBJ2-2, with D perhaps TRBD2 (5 bases). In germline, CDR1 is MNHEY, CDR2 SMNVEV (reference sequence). The CDR3 runs to 19 residues. V shed 3 bases and J shed 0 bases, with 20 bases lying between them. This chain's CDR3 is CASSFVGLRRNANTGELFF. DNA for the CDR3: TGTGCCAGCAGTTTTGTTGGGTTACGGAGGAACGCGAACACCGGGGAGCTGTTTTTT.

The gene calls are TRBV5-1 and TRBJ2-2; no reliable D call. Germline CDR1 SGHRS, CDR2 YFSETQ. The CDR3 is made up of 13 amino acids. V was pared by 2 bases and J by 3 bases, with 5 bases between. The CDR3 spells CASSFRDTGELFF. The CDR3 DNA reads TGCGCCAGCAGCTTTAGGGACACCGGGGAGCTGTTTTTT.

The chain links TRBV7-9 to TRBJ1-2; TRBD1 matches at 9 bases. The CDR3 totals 18 residues. The germline gives CDR1 SEHNR, CDR2 FQNEAQ (reference sequence). The junction had 13 bases not matched to a gene; V was cut back by 1 base and J by 4 bases. The CDR3 here is CASSLEPTGTGIVYGYTF. DNA for the CDR3: TGTGCCAGCAGCTTAGAGCCGACCGGGACAGGGATAGTCTATGGCTACACCTTC.

The CDR3 region is CASSLSSRNYGYTF. The CDR3 region has the DNA TGTGCCAGCAGTTTATCGAGCCGCAACTATGGCTACACCTTC. The chain is built from TRBV27 and TRBJ1-2; D unresolved. With 0 bases removed from V and 2 bases from J, the gap between germline ends came to 7 bases. The length of the CDR3 is 14 residues. Per germline, CDR1 MNHEY and CDR2 SMNVEV (reference sequence).

This sequence joins TRBV28 and TRBJ2-7, with D perhaps TRBD1 (6 bases). V was cut by 6 bases and J by 3 bases, with 18 bases left in between. Germline assignment: CDR1 MDHEN and CDR2 SYDVKM. The CDR3 contains 15 residues. The CDR3 coding sequence is TGTGCCAGCAGCCCTAGCCTCAGGGGACGCTACGAGCAGTACTTC. Its protein is CASSPSLRGRYEQYF.

This clone has a single count. This chain joins TRBV5-1 and TRBJ2-1; D is undetermined. From germline, CDR1 is SGHRS and CDR2 YFSETQ. CDR3 length: 11 amino acids. V lost 1 base, J lost 9 bases, and 5 bases lay in between. The CDR3 sequence: CASSLRTEQFF. In DNA form, the CDR3 reads TGCGCCAGCAGCTTGAGGACTGAGCAGTTCTTC.

The V gene is TRBV6-6, the J gene TRBJ2-2, with 7 bases matching TRBD2. CDR1 is MNHNY, CDR2 SVGAGI, per germline (reference sequence). The CDR3 length is 16 residues. V lost 4 bases to trimming and J lost 1 base; unmatched junction nucleotides: 6. CDR3 region: CASSSRGGRNTGELFF. The CDR3 DNA sequence: TGTGCCAGCAGTTCTCGCGGGGGTAGGAACACCGGGGAGCTGTTTTTT.

The chain is built from TRBV19 and TRBJ2-3, with 7 bases aligning to TRBD1. The CDR3 runs to 14 residues. The V segment lost 5 bases and the J segment 15 bases; nucleotides outside the gene matches: 17. Germline V CDR1 and CDR2: LNHDA, SQIVND (reference sequence). Here the CDR3 reads CASSSTGKLGGPYF. CDR3 sequence (DNA): TGTGCCAGTAGTTCGACAGGGAAACTAGGGGGCCCATATTTT.